This T cell receptor (beta chain) emerged from a study of T cells in Graves' hyperthyroidism and ophthalmopathy. Study findings and constraints: Ophthalmopathy onset followed model prediction by a median around six months. In the analysis, a 13 V-J model separated ophthalmopathy from stable hyperthyroidism. Most clonotypes that expanded in the thyroid above 0.001 also showed up in blood.

Germline V gene sequence: CDR1 SEHNR, CDR2 FQNEAQ (reference sequence). CDR3 length: 15 amino acids. V was cut by 5 bases and J by 7 bases, with 18 bases left in between. For this clonotype: The antigen is unknown.

TCR beta CDR3 regions were amplified from RNA transcripts. The HTBI primer set drove a first-round RT-PCR of the TCR CDR3. Using its own MiXCR run on the multiplex PCR reads, TCRdb lists one record per CDR3 protein. The sample includes 540,000 or so distinct CDR3 sequences, 35% to 55% seen only once; the top ten take around 20%. Source material: peripheral blood or thyroid tissue (not recorded which). The rearrangement links TRBV7-9 to TRBJ2-1; D remains unclear. This TCR came from an adult woman with Graves' disease, either hyperthyroidism or ophthalmopathy (not recorded which). Here the CDR3 DNA reads TGTGCCAGCAGCACCCCCGCCGCGCTTTCGAATGAGCAGTTCTTC. Translation gives CASSTPAALSNEQFF.